The clone carrying this T cell receptor (beta chain) was counted a few times. The antigen is unknown. TCRdb processed the RT-PCR reads anew with MiXCR; each CDR3 protein has one entry. The sample has 450,000 to 600,000 distinct CDR3 sequences, approximately 7.7% seen once. This specimen belongs to a study of response to subunit inactivated influenza vaccine. Study-level findings and limits: Authors suggested seasonal influenza vaccinations each recruit few new T cells.

The receptor was derived from a man aged 50 to 69 who received an inactivated influenza vaccine. Here the sequenced sample was PBMCs from blood, taken less than 30 months after vaccination.

CDR3 DNA sequence: TGTGCCAGCAGTTTTCGAAGGACAGGGGGTGGCGAGCAGTACTTC. It is translated as CASSFRRTGGGEQYF. This chain links TRBV6-9 with TRBJ2-7; TRBD1 agrees at 10 bases. The CDR3 has 15 amino acids. The germline V gene has CDR1 MNHGY and CDR2 SVAAGI. V dropped 4 bases and J dropped 6; count of bases not matched to a gene: 9.